One and the same sample provided the 14 T cell receptor beta chains below, sequenced in a study of blood T cell repertoires in COVID-19. Sequencing was performed with immunoSEQ multiplex PCR; in TCRdb, only in-frame clones are kept and a portion is missing. The profile shows around 60,000 clones, 92% of them singletons. The sequenced sample was peripheral blood. The receptors shown here come from a man between 50 and 59 years old with active COVID-19.

The rearrangement joins TRBV7-9 to TRBJ2-7; 7 nucleotides agree with TRBD1. The ends lost 5 bases at V and 3 bases at J; junction bases unmatched: 7. Per the germline V gene, CDR1 is SEHNR and CDR2 is FQNEAQ (reference sequence). This CDR3 is 14 amino acids long. CDR3 in amino acids: CASSIGRGNYEQYF. CDR3 in DNA: TGTGCCAGCAGCATCGGCAGGGGGAACTACGAGCAGTACTTC.

This chain uses TRBV12-5 with TRBJ2-3; D may be TRBD2 (5 bases). Trimming shortened V by 0 bases and J by 1 base, and 11 bases separated the two germline ends. This CDR3 is 16 amino acids long. CDR1 LGHNT and CDR2 FRNRAP come from the germline V gene. Here the CDR3 DNA reads TGTGCTAGTGGTTTGGTAATAGCGAGACGCACAGATACGCAGTATTTT. This translates into CASGLVIARRTDTQYF.

V is TRBV28 and J is TRBJ1-3; 8 bases agree with TRBD1. Trimming took 7 bases from V and 1 from J; bases not matched to a gene: 6. The CDR3 runs to 15 residues. Germline lookup yields CDR1 MDHEN and CDR2 SYDVKM. The CDR3 loop reads CASKDRAPSGNTIYF. The CDR3 region has the DNA TGTGCCAGCAAGGACAGGGCCCCATCTGGAAACACCATATATTTT.

This chain links TRBV19 with TRBJ1-1; D not resolved. V was cut by 5 bases and J by 11 bases, with 15 bases left in between. CDR3 size: 12 residues. The germline V gene has CDR1 LNHDA and CDR2 SQIVND (reference sequence). The DNA of the CDR3 is TGTGCCAGTAGTTCAATAGACGCCGGGGCTTTCTTT. Encoded protein: CASSSIDAGAFF.

The genes are TRBV28 and TRBJ1-4; 9 bases match TRBD1. Germline V CDR1 and CDR2: MDHEN, SYDVKM. V lost 6 bases and J lost 5; bases outside the gene matches: 10. The CDR3 sequence is 16 residues long. The CDR3 reads CASSSSQGAINEKLFF. In DNA form, the CDR3 reads TGTGCCAGCAGCTCCTCACAGGGGGCCATAAATGAAAAACTGTTTTTT.

This clone was seen only a few times. The chain uses TRBV19 and TRBJ1-5; possible D gene TRBD1, 6 bases. V was clipped by 3 bases and J by 0 bases, with 12 bases between them. CDR3 length: 16 residues. Germline V gene sequence: CDR1 LNHDA, CDR2 SQIVND (reference sequence). CDR3 amino acids: CASSMMRTASNQPQHF. CDR3 nucleotide sequence: TGTGCCAGTAGTATGATGAGGACAGCTAGCAATCAGCCCCAGCATTTT.

The table lists this clone with a count of one. The J gene is TRBJ2-7, the V gene TRBV6-5, with a possible D match to TRBD1 (6 bases). Trimming took off 4 bases at V and 1 base at J, with 11 bases between the two ends. This CDR3 comprises 14 residues. Germline CDR1 MNHEY, CDR2 SVGAGI. CDR3 DNA: TGTGCCAGCAGTTCCCTACAGGGATCCTACGAGCAGTACTTC. It translates to CASSSLQGSYEQYF.

V gene TRBV3-1 (or the pseudogene TRBV3-2) combines with J gene TRBJ2-7; TRBD2 might be the D (6 bases). V lost 4 bases to trimming and J lost 5 bases, with 18 bases between them. CDR1 and CDR2 (germline): LGHDT, YNNKEL (reference sequence). This CDR3 is built from 15 residues. CDR3 DNA: TGTGCCAGCAGCCTCGTCGTGGGGGGAGGTCACGAGCAGTACTTC. As protein: CASSLVVGGGHEQYF.

V usage is TRBV4-1 and J usage is TRBJ2-3; 12 nucleotides match TRBD2. V was clipped by 3 bases and J by 2 bases; unmatched bases: 12. Germline loops: CDR1 MGHRA, CDR2 YSYEKL. This CDR3 comprises 19 residues. The DNA for the CDR3 is TGCGCCAGCAGCCACCCCGAGGAACTAGCGGGGGGCCTCACAGATACGCAGTATTTT. This encodes CASSHPEELAGGLTDTQYF.

The chain joins TRBV7-9 to TRBJ1-1; possible D gene TRBD1, 5 bases. CDR1 is SEHNR, CDR2 FQNEAQ, per germline (reference sequence). The V and J ends lost 5 bases and 7 bases respectively, with 20 bases between them. This CDR3 has 15 residues. The DNA of the CDR3 is TGTGCCAGCAGCCGGGGGATTACACGGGGACTTGAAGCTTTCTTT. Encoded protein: CASSRGITRGLEAFF.

The J gene is TRBJ2-7, the V gene TRBV28; 7 bases fit TRBD2. The germline gives CDR1 MDHEN, CDR2 SYDVKM. V lost 3 bases and J lost 1; bases outside the gene matches: 3. The CDR3 spans 14 residues. CDR3 in DNA: TGTGCCAGCAGTTTTGGGGGAGGGTCCTACGAGCAGTACTTC. Protein product: CASSFGGGSYEQYF.

The chain couples TRBV4-3 to TRBJ1-2; 8 bases map to TRBD1. This CDR3 has 15 amino acids. V was pared by 1 base and J by 5 bases, with 6 bases of the junction left unmatched. Per the germline V gene, CDR1 is LGHNA and CDR2 is YSLEER. This CDR3 is CASSQVSGQVYGYTF. The CDR3 nucleotides read TGCGCCAGCAGCCAAGTATCGGGACAGGTATATGGCTACACCTTC.

The chain uses TRBV11-2 and TRBJ1-3; D remains unclear. The V end was cut by 5 bases, the J end by 0 bases, with 17 bases between. The CDR3 is made up of 17 amino acids. The germline CDR1 and CDR2 sequences are SGHAT and FQNNGV. The CDR3 coding sequence is TGTGCCAGCAGCCTCGAAGGCGGACTCCACTCTGGAAACACCATATATTTT. Translated: CASSLEGGLHSGNTIYF.

The V and J genes are TRBV28 and TRBJ2-3, with 11 bases that match TRBD2. Germline CDR1 MDHEN, CDR2 SYDVKM. The CDR3 contains 17 residues. J lost 4 bases, V lost 6 bases, and 12 bases had no gene match. The CDR3 protein is CASRSPSSGRVSDTQYF. The CDR3 DNA is TGTGCCAGCAGGTCACCTAGTAGCGGGAGGGTTTCAGATACGCAGTATTTT.